This TCR beta chain was recovered during a study of cytomegalovirus exposure and HLA in healthy donors. PCR used 60 Vbeta primers and 13 Jbeta primers. Using immunoSEQ multiplex PCR, the repertoire was profiled, and TCRdb retains in-frame clones only, with some absent. The sample has 200,000 to 250,000 clones, about 80% seen once. Germline assignment: CDR1 SGHRS and CDR2 YFSETQ. The CDR3 is 14 residues long. J lost 5 bases, V lost 0 bases, and 2 bases had no gene match. This clonotype was obtained from a man between 18 and 29 years old in good health and CMV-seronegative. The sequenced material came from PBMCs. The chain carries TRBV5-1 and TRBJ2-1; 7 nucleotides line up with TRBD2. The CDR3 loop reads CASSLGDYDNEQFF. The DNA for the CDR3 is TGCGCCAGCAGCTTGGGGGACTACGACAATGAGCAGTTCTTC.